This TCR beta chain was captured in a study of control samples from healthy donors and cancer patients. Data came from immunoSEQ multiplex PCR; TCRdb stores just in-frame clones and leaves some out. The data show roughly 130,000 clones, around 94% seen once. After removal of 5 bases from V and 0 bases from J, the junction contained 11 bases not matched to a gene. The V gene's germline CDR1 is SSHAT and CDR2 FNYEAQ (reference sequence). The CDR3 spans 17 residues. This clonotype was obtained from a man aged 60 to 69 with colorectal cancer. This chain uses TRBV7-7 with TRBJ1-1, with TRBD1 matching 8 bases. Sequenced sample: PBMCs. In DNA form, the CDR3 reads TGTGCCAGCAGCCCCGGACAGGGAGGGTGGATGAACACTGAAGCTTTCTTT. Encoded protein: CASSPGQGGWMNTEAFF. The whole variable domain, filled in from reference TRBV7-7 and TRBJ1-1, reads GAGVSQSPRYKVTKRGQDVTLRCDPISSHATLYWYQQALGQGPEFLTYFNYEAQPDKSGLPSDRFSAERPEGSISTLTIQRTEQRDSAMYRCASSPGQGGWMNTEAFFGQGTRLTVV.